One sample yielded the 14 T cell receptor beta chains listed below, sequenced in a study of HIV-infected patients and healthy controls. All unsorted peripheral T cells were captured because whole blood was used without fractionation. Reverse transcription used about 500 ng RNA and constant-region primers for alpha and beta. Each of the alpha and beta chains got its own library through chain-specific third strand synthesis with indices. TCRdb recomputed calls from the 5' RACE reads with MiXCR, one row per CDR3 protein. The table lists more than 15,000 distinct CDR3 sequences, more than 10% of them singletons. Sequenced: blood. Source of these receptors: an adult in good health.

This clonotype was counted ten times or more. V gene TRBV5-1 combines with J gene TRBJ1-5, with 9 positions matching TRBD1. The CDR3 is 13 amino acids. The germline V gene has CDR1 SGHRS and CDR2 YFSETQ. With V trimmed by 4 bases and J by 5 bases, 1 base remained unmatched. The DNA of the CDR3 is TGCGCCAGCAGCCGGACAGGGGATCAGCCCCAGCATTTT. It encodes CASSRTGDQPQHF. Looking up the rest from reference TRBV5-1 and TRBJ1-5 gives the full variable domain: KAGVTQTPRYLIKTRGQQVTLSCSPISGHRSVSWYQQTPGQGLQFLFEYFSETQRNKGNFPGRFSGRQFSNSRSEMNVSTLELGDSALYLCASSRTGDQPQHFGDGTRLSIL.

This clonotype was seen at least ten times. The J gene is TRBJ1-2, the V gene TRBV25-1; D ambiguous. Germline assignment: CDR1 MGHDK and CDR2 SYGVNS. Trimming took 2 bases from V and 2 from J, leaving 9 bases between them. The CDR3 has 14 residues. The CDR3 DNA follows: TGTGCCAGCAGTGAACCACAGAGAAACTATGGCTACACCTTC. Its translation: CASSEPQRNYGYTF.

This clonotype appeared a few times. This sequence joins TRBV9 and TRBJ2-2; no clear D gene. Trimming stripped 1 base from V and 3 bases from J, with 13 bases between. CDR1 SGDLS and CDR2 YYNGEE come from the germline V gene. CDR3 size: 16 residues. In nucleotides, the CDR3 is TGTGCCAGCAGCGTAACATGGGAAAGAGACACCGGGGAGCTGTTTTTT. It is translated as CASSVTWERDTGELFF.

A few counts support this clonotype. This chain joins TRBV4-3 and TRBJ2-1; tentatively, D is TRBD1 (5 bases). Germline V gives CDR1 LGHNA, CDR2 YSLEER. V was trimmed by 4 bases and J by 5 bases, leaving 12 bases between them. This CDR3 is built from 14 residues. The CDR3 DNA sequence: TGCGCCAGCAGCCGGCTAGGGGCAAACAATGAGCAGTTCTTC. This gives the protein CASSRLGANNEQFF.

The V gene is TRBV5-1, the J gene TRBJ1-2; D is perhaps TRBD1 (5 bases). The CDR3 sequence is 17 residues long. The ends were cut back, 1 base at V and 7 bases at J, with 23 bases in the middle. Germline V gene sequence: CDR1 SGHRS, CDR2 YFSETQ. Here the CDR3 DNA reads TGCGCCAGCAGCTTGTACTCGGTAGCGGGGGGAGAGGCTGGCTACACCTTC. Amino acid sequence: CASSLYSVAGGEAGYTF.

The CDR3 is CASSLGVTEVFYGYTF. The CDR3 region has the DNA TGTGCCAGCAGCTTAGGAGTCACGGAGGTTTTTTATGGCTACACCTTC. The chain couples TRBV7-2 to TRBJ1-2; no definite D call. Deletions cut 1 base from V and 5 bases from J, with 17 bases between. CDR3 length equals 16 residues. Germline V lookup: CDR1 SGHTA, CDR2 FQGNSA.

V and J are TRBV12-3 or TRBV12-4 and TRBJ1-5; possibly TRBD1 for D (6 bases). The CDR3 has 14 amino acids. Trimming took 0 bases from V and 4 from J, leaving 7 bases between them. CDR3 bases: TGTGCCAGCAGTTTAGCAGGGGGGAATCAGCCCCAGCATTTT. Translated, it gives CASSLAGGNQPQHF.

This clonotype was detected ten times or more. CDR3 sequence (DNA): TGTGCCAGCTCTGAGGACATGAACACTGAAGCTTTCTTT. Encoded protein: CASSEDMNTEAFF. The V and J genes are TRBV18 and TRBJ1-1; D is possibly TRBD1 (5 bases). Germline V gene lookup returns CDR1 KGHSH and CDR2 LQKENI. Between the trimmed V and J ends, which lost 6 bases and 0 bases, there was a span of 8 bases. CDR3 length equals 13 residues.

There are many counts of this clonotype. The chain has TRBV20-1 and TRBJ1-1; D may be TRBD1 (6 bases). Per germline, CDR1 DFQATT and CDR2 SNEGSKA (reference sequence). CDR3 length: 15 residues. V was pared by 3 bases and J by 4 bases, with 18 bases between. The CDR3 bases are TGCAGTGCTAGTGAAGCGGCAGGGGCATCCACTGAAGCTTTCTTT. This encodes CSASEAAGASTEAFF.

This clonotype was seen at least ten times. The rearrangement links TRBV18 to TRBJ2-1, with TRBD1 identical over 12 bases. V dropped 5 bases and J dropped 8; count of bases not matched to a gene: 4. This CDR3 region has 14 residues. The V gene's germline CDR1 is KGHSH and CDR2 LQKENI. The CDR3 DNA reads TGTGCCAGCTCATCGGGGACAGGGGGCGATGAGCAGTTCTTC. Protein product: CASSSGTGGDEQFF.

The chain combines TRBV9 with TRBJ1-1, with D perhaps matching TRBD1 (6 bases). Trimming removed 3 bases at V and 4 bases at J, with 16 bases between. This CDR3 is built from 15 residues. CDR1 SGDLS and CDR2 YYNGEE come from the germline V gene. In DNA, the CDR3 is TGTGCCAGCAGCGGAAGGGGGGTAGCGGGCACTGAAGCTTTCTTT. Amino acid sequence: CASSGRGVAGTEAFF.

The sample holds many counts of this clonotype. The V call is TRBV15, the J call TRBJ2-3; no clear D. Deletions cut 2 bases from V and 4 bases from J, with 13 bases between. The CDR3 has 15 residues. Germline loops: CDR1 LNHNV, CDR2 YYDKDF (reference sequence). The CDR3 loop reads CATSRPRRSADTQYF. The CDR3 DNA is TGTGCCACCAGCAGACCCCGGCGGTCGGCAGATACGCAGTATTTT.

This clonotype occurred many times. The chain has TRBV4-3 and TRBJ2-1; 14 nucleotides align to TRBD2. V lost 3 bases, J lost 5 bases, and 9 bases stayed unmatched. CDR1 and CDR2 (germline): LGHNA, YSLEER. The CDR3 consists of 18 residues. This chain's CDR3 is CASSQGLAGAGKDNEQFF. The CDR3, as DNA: TGCGCCAGCAGCCAGGGACTAGCGGGGGCGGGCAAAGACAATGAGCAGTTCTTC.

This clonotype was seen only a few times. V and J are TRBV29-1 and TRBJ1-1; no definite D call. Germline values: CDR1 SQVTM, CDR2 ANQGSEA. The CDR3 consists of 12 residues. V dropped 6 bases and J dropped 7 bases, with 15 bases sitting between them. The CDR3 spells CSVSTAEIEAFF. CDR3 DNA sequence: TGCAGCGTCAGTACAGCCGAGATTGAAGCTTTCTTT.